The 10 T cell receptor beta chains presented below share a single source sample, sequenced in a study of neurological immune-mediated disorders. Each CDR3 protein is one row after TCRdb ran MiXCR on the 5' RACE reads. Found here are under 80,000 distinct CDR3 sequences, 9.4% of them singletons; the top ten hold about 1.7%. Sequencing was performed on PBMCs. The receptors derive from a man aged 50-59 years in good health.

The chain recombines TRBV11-2 with TRBJ2-2; D tentatively fits TRBD1 or TRBD2 (7 bases each). The ends were cut back, 6 bases at V and 2 bases at J, with 13 bases in the middle. This CDR3 has 15 residues. CDR1 is SGHAT, CDR2 FQNNGV, per germline. Written as DNA, the CDR3 is TGTGCCAGCAGTAAGGGAGGGGGCAACACCGGGGAGCTGTTTTTT. Translation: CASSKGGGNTGELFF.

This clonotype was seen repeatedly, ten times or more. This sequence joins TRBV5-1 and TRBJ1-2; 9 bases are a match to TRBD1. Unmatched junction bases numbered 5, after V lost 4 bases and J lost 4 bases. Germline CDR1 is SGHRS and CDR2 is YFSETQ. CDR3 length: 14 amino acids. Here the CDR3 reads CASSPGQGSYGYTF. The DNA for the CDR3 is TGCGCCAGCAGCCCGGGACAGGGATCCTATGGCTACACCTTC.

This clonotype has a count of ten or more. The chain couples TRBV20-1 to TRBJ1-4; perhaps TRBD1 as D (5 bases). From germline, CDR1 is DFQATT and CDR2 SNEGSKA (reference sequence). Trimming cost V 2 bases and J 7 bases, with 17 bases left between them. This CDR3 is built from 15 residues. The CDR3 sequence is CSARSGTVFLEKLFF. Written as DNA, the CDR3 is TGCAGTGCTAGATCGGGGACGGTCTTTCTTGAAAAACTGTTTTTT.

Ten or more counts support this clonotype. The chain carries TRBV5-1 and TRBJ1-4, with no clear D. CDR1 SGHRS and CDR2 YFSETQ come from the germline V gene. This CDR3 contains 15 residues. V lost 4 bases, J lost 7 bases, and 17 bases lay in between. CDR3 bases: TGCGCCAGCAGCAAGAGCGGTCCCTTGAGTGAAAAACTGTTTTTT. Translating gives CASSKSGPLSEKLFF.

In its sample, this clonotype was seen many times. At one boundary the junction diverges from the germline segment, which might be a read error. The chain has TRBV29-1 and TRBJ2-5; possibly TRBD1 for D (5 bases). Germline V gives CDR1 SQVTM, CDR2 ANQGSEA. The CDR3 covers 12 residues. CDR3 amino acids: CSVEGTNESQYF. In DNA form, the CDR3 reads TGCAGCGTTGAAGGGACAAATGAGAGCCAGTACTTC.

This clonotype came up a few times. The chain has TRBV6-2 or TRBV6-3 and TRBJ2-1; TRBD2 aligns across 7 bases. V gave up 6 bases and J gave up 9 bases; unmatched junction bases: 11. Germline CDR1 MNHEY, CDR2 SVGEGT. The CDR3 extends over 14 amino acids. CDR3 nucleotide sequence: TGTGCCAGCAGGCAGGACGGGGGGTTGGGTGAGCAGTTCTTC. Protein: CASRQDGGLGEQFF.

This clonotype was seen at least ten times. The chain has TRBV6-5 and TRBJ2-2, with D uncertain. Trimming removed 8 bases from V and 5 bases from J, with 15 bases in between. Germline V gene sequence: CDR1 MNHEY, CDR2 SVGAGI. CDR3 size: 14 residues. In DNA, the CDR3 is TGTGCCAGCTATAGCCCAGCAATTACCGGGGAGCTGTTTTTT. Translation: CASYSPAITGELFF.

This clonotype was counted many times. The chain uses TRBV20-1 and TRBJ1-2; 7 bases agree with TRBD1. The germline CDR1 and CDR2 sequences are DFQATT and SNEGSKA (reference sequence). Germline trimming cut 7 bases from V and 4 bases from J; bases unmatched to any gene: 6. This CDR3 has 12 amino acids. This CDR3 reads CSVPGGGYGYTF. CDR3 nucleotide sequence: TGCAGTGTACCAGGGGGAGGCTATGGCTACACCTTC.

This clonotype occurred many times. The chain employs TRBV20-1 and TRBJ2-7, with D maybe TRBD2 (5 bases). Germline CDR1 is DFQATT and CDR2 is SNEGSKA (reference sequence). The CDR3 extends over 11 amino acids. The V gene lost 0 bases and the J gene lost 6 bases, with 6 bases spanning the gap. The CDR3, as DNA: TGCAGTGCTAGAGAAGGAGGCGAGCAGTACTTC. Residues: CSAREGGEQYF.

Ten or more counts support this clonotype. The gene calls are TRBV20-1 and TRBJ2-5, with TRBD2 as a possible D gene (5 bases). The CDR3 is 11 residues long. From germline, CDR1 is DFQATT and CDR2 SNEGSKA (reference sequence). The V end lost 6 bases, the J end lost 1 base, and 6 bases lay between the germline ends. The CDR3 DNA reads as TGCAGTGCCAGCGGCCAAGAGACCCAGTACTTC. Translated: CSASGQETQYF.